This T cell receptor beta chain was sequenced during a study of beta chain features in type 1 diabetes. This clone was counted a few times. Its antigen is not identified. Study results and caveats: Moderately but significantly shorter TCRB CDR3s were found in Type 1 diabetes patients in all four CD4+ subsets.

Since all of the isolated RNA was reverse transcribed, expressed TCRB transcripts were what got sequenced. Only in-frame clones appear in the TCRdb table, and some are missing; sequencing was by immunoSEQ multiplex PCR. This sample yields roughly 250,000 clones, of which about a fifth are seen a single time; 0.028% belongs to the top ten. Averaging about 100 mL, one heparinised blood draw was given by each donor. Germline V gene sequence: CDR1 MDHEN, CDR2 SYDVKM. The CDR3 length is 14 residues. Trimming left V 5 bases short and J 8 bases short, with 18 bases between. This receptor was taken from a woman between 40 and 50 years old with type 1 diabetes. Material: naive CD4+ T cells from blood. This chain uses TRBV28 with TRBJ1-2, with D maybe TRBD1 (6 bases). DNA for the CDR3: TGTGCCAGCAGTCCAGGGACATCCGGGATAGGCTACACCTTC. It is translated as CASSPGTSGIGYTF.